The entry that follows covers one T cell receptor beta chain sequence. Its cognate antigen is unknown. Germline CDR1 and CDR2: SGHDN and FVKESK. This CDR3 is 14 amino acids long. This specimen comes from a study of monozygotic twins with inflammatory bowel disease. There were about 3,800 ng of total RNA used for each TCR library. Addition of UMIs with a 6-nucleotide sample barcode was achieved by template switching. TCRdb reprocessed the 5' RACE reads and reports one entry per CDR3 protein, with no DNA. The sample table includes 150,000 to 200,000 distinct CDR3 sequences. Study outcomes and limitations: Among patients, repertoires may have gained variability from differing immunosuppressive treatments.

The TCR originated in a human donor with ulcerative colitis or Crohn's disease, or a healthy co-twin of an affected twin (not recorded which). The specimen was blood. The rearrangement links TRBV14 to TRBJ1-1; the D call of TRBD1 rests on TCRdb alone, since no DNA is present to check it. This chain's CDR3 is CASSPRDRVTEAFF.